This record covers a single T cell receptor beta chain. What it recognizes is unknown. This sample is drawn from a study of cytomegalovirus exposure and HLA in healthy donors. Study-level background: The approximately 120 validation repertoires used the same platform as the 650 to 800 first-cohort repertoires, a later analysis reported.

V lost 5 bases to trimming and J lost 6 bases; unmatched junction nucleotides: 5. The CDR3 covers 14 residues. Per the germline V gene, CDR1 is LNHDA and CDR2 is SQIVND (reference sequence). Study conclusions and caveats: It was confirmed in vitro that a few of the CMV-associated chains were specific for CMV antigens.

Assay: immunoSEQ multiplex PCR; the TCRdb copy retains only in-frame clones and omits some. The data contain around 200,000 clones, 84% of them seen just once; the ten biggest clones take up around 2.8%. Sequencing was carried out using PBMCs. The chain is built from TRBV19 and TRBJ1-5; TRBD1 matches at 9 bases. The origin of this receptor is a woman aged 18-29 years in good health and CMV-seropositive. The DNA of the CDR3 is TGTGCCAGTAGTGCAACGGACAGGGGTCAGCCCCAGCATTTT. Translating it yields CASSATDRGQPQHF.